The entry below gives a single T cell receptor beta chain sequence along with its context. Measured with immunoSEQ multiplex PCR; TCRdb has only the in-frame clones, and not every one. This table has about 81,000 clones, about 80% appearing once. The data were obtained in a study of blood T cell repertoires in COVID-19. V dropped 2 bases and J dropped 5; count of bases not matched to a gene: 8. The CDR3 loop spans 16 amino acids. Per germline, CDR1 SGHVS and CDR2 FQNEAQ. This receptor was identified in a human donor in a cohort sampled during active COVID-19. Sequencing input: peripheral blood. The gene calls are TRBV7-8 and TRBJ2-3; 9 bases are shared with TRBD1. This CDR3 reads CASSLKDRGFGDTQYF. CDR3 sequence (DNA): TGTGCCAGCAGCTTAAAGGACAGGGGATTTGGAGATACGCAGTATTTT. The entire variable domain, with the rest obtained from reference TRBV7-8 and TRBJ2-3, is as follows: GAGVSQSPRYKVAKRGQDVALRCDPISGHVSLFWYQQALGQGPEFLTYFQNEAQLDKSGLPSDRFFAERPEGSVSTLKIQRTQQEDSAVYLCASSLKDRGFGDTQYFGPGTRLTVL.